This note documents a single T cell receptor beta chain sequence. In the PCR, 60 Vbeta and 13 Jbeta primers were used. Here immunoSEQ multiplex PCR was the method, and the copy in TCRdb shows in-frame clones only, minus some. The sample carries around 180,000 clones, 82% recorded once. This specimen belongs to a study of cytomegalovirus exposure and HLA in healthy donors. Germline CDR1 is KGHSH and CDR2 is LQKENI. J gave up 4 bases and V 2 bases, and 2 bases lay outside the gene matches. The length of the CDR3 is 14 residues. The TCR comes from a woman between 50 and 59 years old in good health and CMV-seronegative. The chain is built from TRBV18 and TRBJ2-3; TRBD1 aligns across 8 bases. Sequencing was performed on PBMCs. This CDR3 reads CASSPDRGPDTQYF. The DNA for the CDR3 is TGTGCCAGCTCACCAGACAGGGGCCCAGATACGCAGTATTTT. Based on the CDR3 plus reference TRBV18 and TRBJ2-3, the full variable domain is NAGVMQNPRHLVRRRGQEARLRCSPMKGHSHVYWYRQLPEEGLKFMVYLQKENIIDESGMPKERFSAEFPKEGPSILRIQQVVRGDSAAYFCASSPDRGPDTQYFGPGTRLTVL.